Listed here are 22 T cell receptor beta chains from one sample, sequenced in a study of control samples from healthy donors and cancer patients. TCRdb's copy holds only in-frame clones and misses some; the assay was immunoSEQ multiplex PCR. Of 110,000 to 150,000 clones in the sample, just under 95% are singletons; the top ten hold 14%. Source material: PBMCs. These receptors all come from a man between 60 and 75 years old with colorectal cancer.

This rearrangement joins TRBV6-1 to TRBJ2-5; possibly TRBD2 for D (7 bases). From germline, CDR1 is MNHNS and CDR2 SASEGT. The CDR3 extends over 16 amino acids. The V end was cut by 0 bases, the J end by 5 bases, with 16 bases between. CDR3 protein: CASSEASGGIVETQYF. The DNA of the CDR3 is TGTGCCAGCAGTGAAGCTTCGGGGGGCATAGTCGAGACCCAGTACTTC.

The chain links TRBV25-1 to TRBJ2-5; 9 nucleotides agree with TRBD1. Germline V CDR1 and CDR2: MGHDK, SYGVNS. Losses at the gene ends were 4 bases for V and 4 bases for J; bases not matched to a gene: 1. The CDR3 loop spans 13 amino acids. The CDR3 nucleotides read TGTGCCAGCAGTGCGGGACAGGGAGAGACCCAGTACTTC. This translates into CASSAGQGETQYF.

V and J are TRBV7-2 and TRBJ2-5; a possible D gene is TRBD1 (6 bases). The CDR3 loop spans 14 amino acids. The V and J ends lost 3 bases and 2 bases respectively, with 10 bases between them. Germline V CDR1 and CDR2: SGHTA, FQGNSA. As DNA, the CDR3 is TGTGCCAGCAGCTTGAAGACAGGTCAAGAGACCCAGTACTTC. This gives the protein CASSLKTGQETQYF.

The rearrangement uses TRBV5-1 and TRBJ2-1; 10 bases align to TRBD1. Germline-derived CDR1 and CDR2 are SGHRS and YFSETQ. Germline trimming cut 4 bases from V and 5 bases from J; bases unmatched to any gene: 3. The length of the CDR3 is 14 residues. CDR3 DNA: TGCGCCAGCAGCCCGGGACAGGGGAACAATGAGCAGTTCTTC. Amino acids: CASSPGQGNNEQFF. The full variable domain, its missing parts supplied by reference TRBV5-1 and TRBJ2-1, is KAGVTQTPRYLIKTRGQQVTLSCSPISGHRSVSWYQQTPGQGLQFLFEYFSETQRNKGNFPGRFSGRQFSNSRSEMNVSTLELGDSALYLCASSPGQGNNEQFFGPGTRLTVL.

The rearrangement joins TRBV5-6 to TRBJ2-7; TRBD2 aligns across 7 bases. Germline CDR1 reads SGHDT; CDR2 reads YYEEEE. Germline trimming cut 3 bases from V and 2 bases from J; bases unmatched to any gene: 2. The CDR3 is 13 residues long. The CDR3 sequence: CASSSGTTYEQYF. The CDR3 nucleotides read TGTGCCAGCAGCTCCGGGACTACCTACGAGCAGTACTTC.

This clone was recorded only once. The CDR3 coding sequence is TGTGCCAGCAGTGAGCTCCGGGACCGAGTCTACGAGCAGTACTTC. It yields the protein CASSELRDRVYEQYF. V gene TRBV6-1 combines with J gene TRBJ2-7, with D perhaps assigned TRBD1 or TRBD2 (5 bases each). The CDR3 spans 15 residues. The germline V gene encodes CDR1 MNHNS and CDR2 SASEGT. V was trimmed by 3 bases and J by 3 bases, leaving 15 bases between them.

This chain uses TRBV6-1 with TRBJ1-6, with D possibly being TRBD1 (5 bases). There are 17 residues in the CDR3. CDR1 and CDR2 from the germline V gene are MNHNS and SASEGT. Trimming shortened V by 4 bases and J by 9 bases, and 22 bases separated the two germline ends. CDR3 coding DNA: TGTGCCAGCAGTGTTCGGGGGGAAGGGGAAGAAGGTTCACCCCTCCACTTT. Translation: CASSVRGEGEEGSPLHF.

The chain has TRBV11-3 and TRBJ1-3; 7 bases match TRBD1. The germline gives CDR1 SGHNT, CDR2 YENEEA. Trimming cost V 1 base and J 1 base; bases outside gene matches: 1. This CDR3 is built from 15 residues. CDR3 in amino acids: CASSLGQGSGNTIYF. DNA of the CDR3: TGTGCCAGCAGCTTAGGACAGGGATCTGGAAACACCATATATTTT.

The chain combines TRBV3-1 (or the pseudogene TRBV3-2) with TRBJ2-1; no clear D. CDR1 LGHDT and CDR2 YNNKEL come from the germline V gene (reference sequence). This CDR3 spans 12 amino acids. The germline V and J ends were trimmed by 1 base and 9 bases, with 7 bases remaining between them. The CDR3 DNA sequence: TGTGCCAGCAGCCAAGGAGCCGGTGAGCAGTTCTTC. It encodes CASSQGAGEQFF.

V usage is TRBV7-9 and J usage is TRBJ2-5; TRBD1 agrees at 10 bases. The CDR3 is 15 amino acids. With 5 bases clipped from V and 5 bases from J, the junction kept 8 bases outside the gene matches. Germline V lookup: CDR1 SEHNR, CDR2 FQNEAQ (reference sequence). The CDR3 region has the DNA TGTGCCAGCAGCCCGCGACAGGGGGCTGGGGAGACCCAGTACTTC. Translated, it gives CASSPRQGAGETQYF. Full variable domain (rest looked up from reference TRBV7-9 and TRBJ2-5): DTGVSQNPRHKITKRGQNVTFRCDPISEHNRLYWYRQTLGQGPEFLTYFQNEAQLEKSRLLSDRFSAERPKGSFSTLEIQRTEQGDSAMYLCASSPRQGAGETQYFGPGTRLLVL.

The chain couples TRBV28 to TRBJ1-5; possibly TRBD1 for D (6 bases). This CDR3 spans 15 amino acids. The ends were cut back, 1 base at V and 5 bases at J, with 12 bases in the middle. Germline V gene sequence: CDR1 MDHEN, CDR2 SYDVKM. The CDR3 sequence is CASSLFQGLDQPQHF. CDR3 nucleotide sequence: TGTGCCAGCAGTTTATTTCAGGGGCTCGATCAGCCCCAGCATTTT.

The chain joins TRBV30 to TRBJ2-1; a weak D match, TRBD1 (5 bases). Per germline, CDR1 GTSNPN and CDR2 SVGIG (reference sequence). The CDR3 loop spans 14 amino acids. Trimming left V 4 bases short and J 3 bases short, with 13 bases between. Here the CDR3 DNA reads TGTGCCTGGACCCGGACACTCAGCTACAATGAGCAGTTCTTC. Encoded protein: CAWTRTLSYNEQFF.

This clone was recorded only once. V gene TRBV2 combines with J gene TRBJ2-3, with a possible D match to TRBD2 (6 bases). V lost 5 bases and J 2 bases, leaving 14 bases between the germline ends. The CDR3 totals 15 residues. Germline-derived CDR1 and CDR2 are SNHLY and FYNNEI. CDR3 loop: CASSIGTSFTDTQYF. The CDR3 DNA reads as TGTGCCAGCAGTATAGGGACTTCCTTCACAGATACGCAGTATTTT.

This chain connects TRBV18 to TRBJ1-1; the match to TRBD1 covers 9 bases. Germline V CDR1 and CDR2: KGHSH, LQKENI. V was pared by 6 bases and J by 3 bases, with 11 bases of the junction left unmatched. The CDR3 has 16 amino acids. Here the CDR3 reads CASSVRTGVWDTEAFF. The CDR3 DNA is TGTGCCAGCTCGGTTAGGACAGGGGTTTGGGACACTGAAGCTTTCTTT.

The V and J genes are TRBV12-5 and TRBJ2-5; D is uncertain. Per the germline V gene, CDR1 is LGHNT and CDR2 is FRNRAP. This CDR3 comprises 13 residues. With 1 base removed from V and 7 bases from J, the gap between germline ends came to 10 bases. The CDR3 coding sequence is TGTGCTAGTGGTTTGGATGGGCTGGGGACCCAGTACTTC. Amino acid sequence: CASGLDGLGTQYF.

CDR3 in amino acids: CASSPAPFDTIYF. CDR3 in DNA: TGTGCCAGCAGCCCGGCCCCATTTGACACCATATATTTT. The chain links TRBV7-7 to TRBJ1-3; D gene unclear. From germline, CDR1 is SSHAT and CDR2 FNYEAQ (reference sequence). The ends were cut back, 5 bases at V and 8 bases at J, with 13 bases in the middle. The CDR3 has 13 amino acids.

V and J are TRBV6-1 and TRBJ1-2; TRBD1 is a possible D gene (5 bases). Per the germline V gene, CDR1 is MNHNS and CDR2 is SASEGT. CDR3 length: 14 amino acids. Trimming took 3 bases from V and 1 from J, leaving 9 bases between them. Here the CDR3 reads CASSDGGVNYGYTF. CDR3 bases: TGTGCCAGCAGTGATGGAGGGGTTAACTATGGCTACACCTTC.

Points on this clone: The sample carries other DNA sequences with the same CDR3. J is TRBJ1-2 and V is TRBV7-2; D is ambiguous. Germline V gene sequence: CDR1 SGHTA, CDR2 FQGNSA. The CDR3 length is 13 residues. V lost 1 base and J 2 bases, leaving 5 bases between the germline ends. CDR3 loop: CASSLDGNYGYTF. CDR3 in DNA: TGTGCCAGCAGCTTAGACGGAAACTATGGCTACACCTTC.

This chain joins TRBV7-9 and TRBJ1-2; no clear D. Looked up from germline, CDR1 is SEHNR and CDR2 is FQNEAQ (reference sequence). V was cut by 1 base and J by 2 bases, with 14 bases left in between. This CDR3 comprises 16 residues. The CDR3 region has the DNA TGTGCCAGCAGCTTAGTGGTCTCGGCCGCGAACTATGGCTACACCTTC. It yields the protein CASSLVVSAANYGYTF.

The gene calls are TRBV6-5 and TRBJ1-2, with 10 bases that match TRBD1. The J segment lost 8 bases and the V segment lost 5 bases, leaving 8 bases of the junction unmatched. Germline V gene data show CDR1 as MNHEY and CDR2 as SVGAGI. This CDR3 is 14 amino acids long. Here the CDR3 DNA reads TGTGCCAGCAGTCCGGGACAGGGGCCGGGAGGCTACACCTTC. Protein: CASSPGQGPGGYTF.

V is TRBV6-5 and J is TRBJ1-1; TRBD1 matches at 7 bases. Trimming at V came to 6 bases and at J to 12 bases, leaving 13 bases not matched to a gene. Germline-derived CDR1 and CDR2 are MNHEY and SVGAGI. The CDR3 has 13 residues. The CDR3 reads CASSPYRQGTPFF. Written as DNA, the CDR3 is TGTGCCAGCAGCCCGTATCGACAGGGTACGCCTTTCTTT.

The chain employs TRBV5-1 and TRBJ1-1; D is uncertain. Germline V gene sequence: CDR1 SGHRS, CDR2 YFSETQ. This CDR3 comprises 13 residues. The V gene lost 0 bases and the J gene lost 4 bases, with 7 bases spanning the gap. This CDR3 is CASSLVVSTEAFF. In DNA, the CDR3 is TGCGCCAGCAGCTTGGTCGTGTCCACTGAAGCTTTCTTT.